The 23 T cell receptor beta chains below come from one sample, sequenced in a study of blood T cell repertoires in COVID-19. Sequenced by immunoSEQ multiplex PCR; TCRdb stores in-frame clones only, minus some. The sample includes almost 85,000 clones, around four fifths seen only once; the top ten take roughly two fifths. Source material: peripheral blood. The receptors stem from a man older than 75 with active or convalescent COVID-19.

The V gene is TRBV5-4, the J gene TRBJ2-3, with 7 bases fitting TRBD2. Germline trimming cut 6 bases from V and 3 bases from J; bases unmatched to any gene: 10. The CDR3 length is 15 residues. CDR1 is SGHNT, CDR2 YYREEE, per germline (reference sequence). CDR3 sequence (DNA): TGTGCCAGCACCCTGGGGGGGGAGCGGACAGATACGCAGTATTTT. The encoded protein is CASTLGGERTDTQYF. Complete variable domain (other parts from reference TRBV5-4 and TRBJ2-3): ETGVTQSPTHLIKTRGQQVTLRCSSQSGHNTVSWYQQALGQGPQFIFQYYREEENGRGNFPPRFSGLQFPNYSSELNVNALELDDSALYLCASTLGGERTDTQYFGPGTRLTVL.

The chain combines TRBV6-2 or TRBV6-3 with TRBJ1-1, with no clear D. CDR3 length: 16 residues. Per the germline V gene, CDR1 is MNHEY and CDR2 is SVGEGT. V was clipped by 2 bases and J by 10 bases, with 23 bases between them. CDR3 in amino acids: CASSYHSPSQPRGAFF. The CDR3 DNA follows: TGTGCCAGCAGTTACCACTCGCCCTCACAGCCCCGGGGAGCTTTCTTT.

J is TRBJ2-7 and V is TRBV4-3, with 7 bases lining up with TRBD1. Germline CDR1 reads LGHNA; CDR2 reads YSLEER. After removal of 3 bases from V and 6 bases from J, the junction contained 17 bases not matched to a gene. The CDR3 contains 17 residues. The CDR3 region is CASSQDPGQYIEVEQYF. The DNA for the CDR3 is TGCGCCAGCAGCCAGGACCCGGGACAGTATATTGAGGTCGAGCAGTACTTC.

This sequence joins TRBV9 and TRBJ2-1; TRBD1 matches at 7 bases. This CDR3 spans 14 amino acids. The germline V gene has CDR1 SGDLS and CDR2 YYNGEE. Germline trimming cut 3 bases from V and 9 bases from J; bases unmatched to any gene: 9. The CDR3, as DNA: TGTGCCAGCAGCGGACCGTCAGGGGGTGGTGAGCAGTTCTTC. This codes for CASSGPSGGGEQFF.

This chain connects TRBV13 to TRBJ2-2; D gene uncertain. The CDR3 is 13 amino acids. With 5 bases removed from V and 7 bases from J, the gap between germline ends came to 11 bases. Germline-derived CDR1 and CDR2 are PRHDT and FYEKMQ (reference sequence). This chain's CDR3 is CASSRRLVGELFF. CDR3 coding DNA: TGTGCCAGCAGCCGTCGACTTGTCGGGGAGCTGTTTTTT.

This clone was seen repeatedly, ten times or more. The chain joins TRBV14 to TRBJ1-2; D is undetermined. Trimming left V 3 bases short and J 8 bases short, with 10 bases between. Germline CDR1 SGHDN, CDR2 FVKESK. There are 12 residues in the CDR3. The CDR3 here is CASSQGGSGYTF. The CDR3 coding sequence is TGTGCCAGCAGCCAGGGAGGGAGCGGCTACACCTTC.

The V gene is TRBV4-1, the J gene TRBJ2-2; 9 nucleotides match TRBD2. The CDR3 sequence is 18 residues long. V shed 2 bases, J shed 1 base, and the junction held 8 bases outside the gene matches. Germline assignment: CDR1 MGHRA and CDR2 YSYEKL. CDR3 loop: CASSQSPLRGGNTGELFF. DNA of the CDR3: TGCGCCAGCAGCCAAAGTCCCTTGCGGGGGGGGAACACCGGGGAGCTGTTTTTT.

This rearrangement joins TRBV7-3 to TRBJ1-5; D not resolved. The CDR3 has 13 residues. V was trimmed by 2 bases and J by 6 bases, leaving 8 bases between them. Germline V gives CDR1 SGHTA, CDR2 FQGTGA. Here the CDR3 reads CASSLHAGQPQHF. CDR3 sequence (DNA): TGTGCCAGCAGCTTACATGCGGGTCAGCCCCAGCATTTT.

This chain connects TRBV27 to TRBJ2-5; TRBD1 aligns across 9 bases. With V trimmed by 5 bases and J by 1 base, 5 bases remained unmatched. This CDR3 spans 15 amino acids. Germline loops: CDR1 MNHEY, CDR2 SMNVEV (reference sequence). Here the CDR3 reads CASSLQGAGQETQYF. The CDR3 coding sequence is TGTGCCAGCAGTCTACAGGGGGCCGGCCAAGAGACCCAGTACTTC.

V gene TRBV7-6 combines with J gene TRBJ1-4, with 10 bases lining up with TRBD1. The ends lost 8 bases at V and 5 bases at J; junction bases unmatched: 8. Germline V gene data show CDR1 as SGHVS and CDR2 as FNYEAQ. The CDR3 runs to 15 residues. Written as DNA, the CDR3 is TGTGCCAGCGCAAGGGGGACAGGGGTAAATGAAAAACTGTTTTTT. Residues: CASARGTGVNEKLFF.

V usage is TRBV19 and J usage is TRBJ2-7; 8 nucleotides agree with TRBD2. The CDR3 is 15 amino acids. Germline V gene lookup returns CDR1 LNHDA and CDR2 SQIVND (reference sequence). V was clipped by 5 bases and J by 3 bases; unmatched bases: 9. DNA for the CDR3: TGTGCCAGTAGTGCGGGGGGCCCCCCCTTCTACGAGCAGTACTTC. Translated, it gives CASSAGGPPFYEQYF.

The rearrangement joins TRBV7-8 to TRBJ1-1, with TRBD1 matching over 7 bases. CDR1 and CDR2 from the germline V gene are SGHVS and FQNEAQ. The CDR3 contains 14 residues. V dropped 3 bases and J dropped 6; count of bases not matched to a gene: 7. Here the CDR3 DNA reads TGTGCCAGCAGCTTCGGGCGACAGGGCCCTGAAGCTTTCTTT. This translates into CASSFGRQGPEAFF.

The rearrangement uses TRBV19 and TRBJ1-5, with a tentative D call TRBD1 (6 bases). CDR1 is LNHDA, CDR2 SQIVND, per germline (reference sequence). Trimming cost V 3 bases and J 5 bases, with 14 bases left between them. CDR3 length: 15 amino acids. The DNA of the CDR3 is TGTGCCAGTAGTATGTTGGGGGGGCCGCATCAGCCCCAGCATTTT. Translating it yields CASSMLGGPHQPQHF.

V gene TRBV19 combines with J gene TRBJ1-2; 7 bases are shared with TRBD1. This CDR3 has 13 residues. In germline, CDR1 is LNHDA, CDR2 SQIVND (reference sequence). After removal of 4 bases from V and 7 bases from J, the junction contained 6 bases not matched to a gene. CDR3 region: CASSTDRASGYTF. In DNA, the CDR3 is TGTGCCAGTAGTACTGACAGGGCGAGTGGCTACACCTTC.

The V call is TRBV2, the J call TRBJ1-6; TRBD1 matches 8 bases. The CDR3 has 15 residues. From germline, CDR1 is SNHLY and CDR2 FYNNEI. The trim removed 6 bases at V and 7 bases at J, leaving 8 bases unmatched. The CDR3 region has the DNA TGTGCCAGCAGGGACAGGGTGGGCAAGAATTCACCCCTCCACTTT. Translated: CASRDRVGKNSPLHF.

The CDR3 coding sequence is TGTGCCAGCTCACAAGCGAGGAACACTGAAGCTTTCTTT. This gives the protein CASSQARNTEAFF. The chain joins TRBV18 to TRBJ1-1; D unresolved. The CDR3 is 13 residues long. Germline V gene lookup returns CDR1 KGHSH and CDR2 LQKENI. The V end was cut by 4 bases, the J end by 1 base, with 7 bases between.

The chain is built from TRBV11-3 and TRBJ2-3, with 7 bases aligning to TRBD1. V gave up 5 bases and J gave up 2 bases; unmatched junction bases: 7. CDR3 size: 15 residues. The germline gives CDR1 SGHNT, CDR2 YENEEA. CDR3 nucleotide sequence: TGTGCCAGCAGCCTACGACAGGGCAACACAGATACGCAGTATTTT. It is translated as CASSLRQGNTDTQYF. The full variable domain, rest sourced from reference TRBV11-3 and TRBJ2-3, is EAGVVQSPRYKIIEKKQPVAFWCNPISGHNTLYWYLQNLGQGPELLIRYENEEAVDDSQLPKDRFSAERLKGVDSTLKIQPAELGDSAVYLCASSLRQGNTDTQYFGPGTRLTVL.

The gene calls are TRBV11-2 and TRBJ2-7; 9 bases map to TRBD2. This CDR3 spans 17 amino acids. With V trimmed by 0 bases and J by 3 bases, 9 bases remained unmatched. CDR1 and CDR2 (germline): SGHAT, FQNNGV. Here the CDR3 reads CASSLDRNLAGIYEQYF. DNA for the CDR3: TGTGCCAGCAGCTTAGATAGGAACCTAGCGGGAATCTACGAGCAGTACTTC.

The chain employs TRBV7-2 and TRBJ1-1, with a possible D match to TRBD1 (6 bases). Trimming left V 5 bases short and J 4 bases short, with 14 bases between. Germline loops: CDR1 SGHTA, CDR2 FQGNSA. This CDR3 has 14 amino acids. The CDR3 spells CASSPQGGGTEAFF. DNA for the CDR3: TGTGCCAGCAGCCCCCAAGGGGGGGGCACTGAAGCTTTCTTT.

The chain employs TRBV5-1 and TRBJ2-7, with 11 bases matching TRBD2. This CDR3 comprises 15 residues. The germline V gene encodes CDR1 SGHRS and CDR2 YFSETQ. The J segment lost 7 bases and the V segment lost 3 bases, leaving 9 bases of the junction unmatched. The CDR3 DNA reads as TGCGCCAGCAGCTCAACTAGCGGGAGCTCGCATGAGCAGTACTTC. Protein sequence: CASSSTSGSSHEQYF.

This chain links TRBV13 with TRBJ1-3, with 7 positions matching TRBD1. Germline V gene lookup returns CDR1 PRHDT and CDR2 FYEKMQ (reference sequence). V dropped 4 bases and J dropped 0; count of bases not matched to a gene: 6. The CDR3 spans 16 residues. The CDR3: CASSSRQGHSGNTIYF. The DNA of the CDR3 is TGTGCCAGCAGCTCCCGACAGGGCCACTCTGGAAACACCATATATTTT.

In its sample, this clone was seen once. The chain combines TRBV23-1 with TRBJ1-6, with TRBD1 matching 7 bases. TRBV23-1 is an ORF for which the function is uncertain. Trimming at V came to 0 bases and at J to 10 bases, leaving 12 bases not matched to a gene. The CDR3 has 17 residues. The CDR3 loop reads CASSQSGGTALGSPLHF. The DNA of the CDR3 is TGCGCCAGCAGTCAATCCGGCGGGACAGCCCTGGGGTCACCCCTCCACTTT.

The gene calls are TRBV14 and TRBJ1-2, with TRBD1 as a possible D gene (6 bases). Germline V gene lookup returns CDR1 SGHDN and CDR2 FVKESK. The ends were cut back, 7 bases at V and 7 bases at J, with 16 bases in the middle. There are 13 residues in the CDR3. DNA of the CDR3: TGTGCCAGCACCACAGGGTATTATGGTGGCTACACCTTC. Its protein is CASTTGYYGGYTF.